This T cell receptor (beta chain) was captured in a study of T cells after yellow fever vaccination. TCRdb reprocessed the 5' RACE reads with MiXCR, giving one entry per CDR3 protein. Of hundreds of thousands of distinct CDR3 sequences in the sample, about 12% are singletons; the top ten hold 14% to 15%. The germline gives CDR1 SGHDT, CDR2 YYEEEE. V lost 1 base and J lost 5; bases outside the gene matches: 5. The CDR3 has 15 residues. The sample consisted of PBMCs, taken on the day of the yellow fever booster vaccination. The TCR sequence derives from a man aged 30 to 39 who received the YFV17D yellow fever vaccine. J is TRBJ2-1 and V is TRBV5-6; 8 nucleotides line up with TRBD1. The CDR3 is CASSLIWTGNNEQFF. Written as DNA, the CDR3 is TGTGCCAGCAGCTTGATATGGACAGGGAACAATGAGCAGTTCTTC.